This T cell receptor (beta chain) was profiled in a study of human T cells and chemical hapten exposure. Total RNA extraction was carried out from unfractionated whole blood. This clonotype was detected ten times or more. TCRdb reprocessed the 5' RACE reads via MiXCR and lists one record per CDR3 protein. The sample holds about 140,000 distinct CDR3 sequences, approximately 4% seen once. Deletions cut 0 bases from V and 1 base from J, with 14 bases between. CDR1 is MNHEY, CDR2 SMNVEV, per germline (reference sequence). The CDR3 is made up of 17 amino acids. This receptor was identified in a female donor in good health. V usage is TRBV27 and J usage is TRBJ2-3; possible D gene TRBD1, 5 bases. The CDR3 sequence is CASSLSKTGRGTDTQYF. The DNA of the CDR3 is TGTGCCAGCAGTTTATCGAAAACTGGCAGGGGCACAGATACGCAGTATTTT.